Reported below is one T cell receptor beta chain. This clonotype showed up just a few times. Its antigen is unknown. No quality values exist for individual bases; no much larger clone is one base distant. PBMCs were isolated by Ficoll-Paque density gradient centrifugation. The sequencer listed for this sample is Illumina NovaSeq 6000. TCRalpha and TCRbeta cDNA libraries were constructed by 5'RACE with constant-segment primers, with sample barcodes and unique molecular identifiers being introduced. RNA was extracted from every sample with Trizol reagent. The libraries were amplified in two PCR steps, and the second step added a second sample barcode and Illumina TruSeq adapters. Sequencing of the libraries was done on an Illumina NovaSeq, producing 2 x 150 bp paired-end reads. Per the authors' processing: Demultiplexing of reads and collapsing into UMI-guided consensus sequences were performed with migec v1.2.7. With mixcr v2.1.11, UMI consensuses were aligned to TRA and TRB V and J templates and assembled into clonotypes. A clonotype was counted as expanded or contracted only if both edgeR and NoisET called the change significant, with noise models trained on biological replicates. For edgeR calls, a false discovery rate-adjusted p below 0.01 and a log2 fold-change threshold of 1 were applied. PCA with hierarchical clustering of max-normalized trajectories of the 1000 most abundant clonotypes was used as exploratory dynamics analysis. Each responding clone was given a CD4 or CD8 phenotype based on the CD4+ and CD8+ repertoires, which had been sequenced separately. TCRdb trimmed public reads at Q25 via fastp, called clones via MiXCR and kept in-frame beta chains. Identical CDR3 protein sequences are pooled into one entry, listed with their most common genes and DNA. The V and J calls were determined by TCRdb, not by the authors. The sample contains about 38,000 distinct CDR3 sequences, about 10% of them found a single time. In total, the top ten clones hold approximately 29% of the sample.

This specimen belongs to a study of T-cell memory formation after mild COVID-19 (dated by TCRdb to the early 2020s). Describing the broader study: Most TCR sequence clusters were specific to one of the two donors. Longitudinal TCRalpha and TCRbeta repertoire sequencing tracked T-cell clones expanding and contracting after mild COVID-19 in a couple of donors. The cohort was made up of two young adult volunteers, one female and one male, who were previously healthy. The study at large found these results: SARS-CoV-2 specificity of the second-wave clones peaking on day 37 was not confirmed. Some responding clones were detected in pre-infection memory, suggesting pre-existing cross-reactive memory T cells joined the SARS-CoV-2 response. From day 15 to 85, contracting clones showed balanced CD4/CD8 phenotypes, whereas a second wave of clones that expanded from day 15 to 37 leaned towards CD4+. The study included only a couple of mild cases, and larger cohorts that include severe cases with pre-infection samples were judged to be necessary. Contracting CD4+ clones were found mainly in CM and EM memory subsets, while CD8+ clones were enriched in EMRA.

Cut back by 3 bases and 3 bases, the V and J ends lie 6 bases apart. Its CDR3 holds 13 amino acids, cysteine through phenylalanine. Solely the CDR3 DNA is kept, with 39 bases framed from the first base. CDR1 is given as KGHDR and CDR2 as SFDVKD, both from the germline V gene. The chain is made from TRBV24-1 and TRBJ2-3; TRBD1 might be the D gene, on 5 matching bases. This TCR was sampled from a man aged 18 to 29 who had mild COVID-19 (a few samples of this study predate the infection). The sample titles of this study are shuffled in the database, so cell type and time point are left out; the donor was told from shared clones. The sample consisted of PBMCs or a T cell subset sorted from them (not recorded which). The DNA sequence is given as TGTGCCACCAGTGATCGACAGACAGATACGCAGTATTTT. It translates to CATSDRQTDTQYF.